Shown below are 13 T cell receptor beta chains from a single sample sequenced in a study of T-cell memory formation after mild COVID-19 listed by TCRdb under 2021. Library prep was done by 5' RACE. Sequenced on an Illumina NovaSeq 6000. The raw public reads went through TCRdb reprocessing: fastp at Q25, MiXCR clone calling, in-frame beta chains kept. Every entry covers one CDR3 protein and lists the most common genes and DNA from its rows. In all, the sample holds about 620,000 distinct CDR3 sequences, and about a sixth of those were seen once. The top ten clones comprise 12% of the sample. Specimen: PBMCs or a T cell subset sorted from them (not recorded which). Receptor source: an adult woman who had mild COVID-19 (a few samples of this study predate the infection). The sample titles of this study are shuffled in the database, so cell type and time point are left out; the donor was told from shared clones.

This rearrangement joins TRBV6-5 to TRBJ2-7; the D is unclear. CDR3 size: 14 residues. Germline CDR1 reads MNHEY; CDR2 reads SVGAGI. The V end was cut by 2 bases, the J end by 2 bases, with 10 bases between. The chain's CDR3 is CASSYTNGPYEQYF. CDR3 DNA sequence: TGTGCCAGCAGTTACACCAATGGCCCCTACGAGCAGTACTTC.

The CDR3 is CASTRIGSAYEQYF. The DNA of the CDR3 is TGTGCCAGCACCCGAATCGGATCTGCCTACGAGCAGTACTTC. This chain links TRBV11-2 with TRBJ2-7; D unresolved. Germline loops: CDR1 SGHAT, CDR2 FQNNGV. The CDR3 runs to 14 residues. Trimming cost V 7 bases and J 2 bases, with 15 bases left between them.

This rearrangement joins TRBV30 to TRBJ2-4; D is uncertain. Germline loops: CDR1 GTSNPN, CDR2 SVGIG (reference sequence). V was cut by 0 bases and J by 0 bases, with 12 bases left in between. The CDR3 extends over 16 amino acids. The CDR3 DNA follows: TGTGCCTGGAGTGTAGGGCATCGTTTAGCCAAAAACATTCAGTACTTC. The encoded protein is CAWSVGHRLAKNIQYF. The variable domain in full, completed from reference TRBV30 and TRBJ2-4, reads SQTIHQWPATLVQPVGSPLSLECTVEGTSNPNLYWYRQAAGRGLQLLFYSVGIGQISSEVPQNLSASRPQDRQFILSSKKLLLSDSGFYLCAWSVGHRLAKNIQYFGAGTRLSVL.

The V gene is TRBV2, the J gene TRBJ2-2, with TRBD1 as a possible D gene (5 bases). CDR3 length: 17 amino acids. Trimming cost V 1 base and J 1 base, with 13 bases left between them. The V gene's germline CDR1 is SNHLY and CDR2 FYNNEI. CDR3 sequence reads: CASSEGQKGLNTGELFF. The DNA of the CDR3 is TGTGCCAGCAGTGAAGGGCAGAAGGGGCTGAACACCGGGGAGCTGTTTTTT.

The chain uses TRBV30 and TRBJ2-1; 9 bases map to TRBD2. The CDR3 has 14 residues. Per germline, CDR1 GTSNPN and CDR2 SVGIG (reference sequence). With V trimmed by 4 bases and J by 4 bases, 5 bases remained unmatched. CDR3 sequence: CAWKSGGKYNEQFF. The CDR3 nucleotides read TGTGCCTGGAAAAGCGGGGGGAAATACAATGAGCAGTTCTTC.

The gene calls are TRBV16 and TRBJ2-4; no clear D gene. The CDR3 covers 12 residues. The ends were cut back, 4 bases at V and 3 bases at J, with 4 bases in the middle. CDR1 is KGHSY, CDR2 FQNENV, per germline. CDR3 sequence (DNA): TGTGCCAGCAGCCGCTTCAAAAACATTCAGTACTTC. Translation gives CASSRFKNIQYF.

The chain carries TRBV5-1 and TRBJ2-1, with TRBD2 matching over 8 bases. V shed 5 bases, J shed 7 bases, and the junction held 23 bases outside the gene matches. This CDR3 contains 19 residues. The germline V gene encodes CDR1 SGHRS and CDR2 YFSETQ. This CDR3 reads CASSSLEVGLDDMGNEQFF. The DNA of the CDR3 is TGCGCCAGCAGTTCCTTGGAGGTGGGACTAGACGATATGGGGAATGAGCAGTTCTTC.

The rearrangement joins TRBV30 to TRBJ1-2; the D is unclear. With 4 bases removed from V and 4 bases from J, the gap between germline ends came to 7 bases. Germline CDR1 GTSNPN, CDR2 SVGIG (reference sequence). The CDR3 runs 11 residues. CDR3: CAWTGLYGYTF. In DNA form, the CDR3 reads TGTGCCTGGACAGGTCTCTATGGCTACACCTTC.

The CDR3 reads CAISARGTGKSGYTF. The CDR3 DNA reads TGTGCCATCAGTGCACGGGGGACAGGGAAGTCTGGCTACACCTTC. The rearrangement joins TRBV10-3 to TRBJ1-2; TRBD1 matches at 9 bases. Germline trimming cut 4 bases from V and 7 bases from J; bases unmatched to any gene: 10. Germline V gives CDR1 ENHRY, CDR2 SYGVKD. This CDR3 contains 15 residues.

The genes are TRBV30 and TRBJ2-5; 11 bases map to TRBD1. CDR1 is GTSNPN and CDR2 is SVGIG in the germline V gene (reference sequence). V lost 2 bases, J lost 5 bases, and 7 bases stayed unmatched. The CDR3 consists of 15 residues. The CDR3 region is CAWSPGQGAWETQYF. The CDR3 nucleotides are TGTGCCTGGAGTCCCGGACAGGGGGCTTGGGAGACCCAGTACTTC.

V and J are TRBV28 and TRBJ2-7; D is perhaps TRBD2 (6 bases). The V gene's germline CDR1 is MDHEN and CDR2 SYDVKM. Between the trimmed V and J ends, which lost 6 bases and 0 bases, there was a span of 15 bases. The CDR3 has 15 residues. The CDR3 nucleotides read TGTGCCAGCAGACAATCTAGCGACTTCTCCTACGAGCAGTACTTC. This gives the protein CASRQSSDFSYEQYF.

In its sample, this clonotype was seen many times. This sequence joins TRBV5-6 and TRBJ2-6; 8 bases agree with TRBD1. V lost 3 bases and J lost 1; bases outside the gene matches: 6. Germline loops: CDR1 SGHDT, CDR2 YYEEEE. The CDR3 sequence is 17 residues long. CDR3 bases: TGTGCCAGCAGCTCGACAGGGGTGAGGTCTGGGGCCAACGTCCTGACTTTC. This sequence encodes CASSSTGVRSGANVLTF. Based on the CDR3 plus reference TRBV5-6 and TRBJ2-6, the full variable domain is DAGVTQSPTHLIKTRGQQVTLRCSPKSGHDTVSWYQQALGQGPQFIFQYYEEEERQRGNFPDRFSGHQFPNYSSELNVNALLLGDSALYLCASSSTGVRSGANVLTFGAGSRLTVL.

This clonotype was detected a few times. The chain recombines TRBV9 with TRBJ2-7; 8 bases are a match to TRBD1. The trim removed 3 bases at V and 5 bases at J, leaving 7 bases unmatched. The CDR3 extends over 14 amino acids. Germline CDR1 is SGDLS and CDR2 is YYNGEE. The CDR3 loop reads CASSAPDREDEQYF. CDR3 sequence (DNA): TGTGCCAGCAGCGCCCCGGACAGGGAAGACGAGCAGTACTTC.